A selection of T cell receptor beta chains follows, all from one sample in a study of OX40 agonist ivuxolimab in advanced cancers. Assay used: immunoSEQ multiplex PCR; TCRdb lists only in-frame clones, some missing. The sample shows 30,000 to 35,000 clones, approximately 80% of them seen only once. Sequenced here: CD4+ or CD8+ T cells sorted from blood, sampled in a trial of the OX40 agonist ivuxolimab. The receptors shown here come from an adult with an advanced solid tumor such as melanoma, head and neck, liver or kidney cancer. The CDR3 runs from the conserved cysteine through the conserved F or W.

TRBV7-6 | CASSLSRNTEAFF
TRBV29-1 | CSVEISGTSGTYEQYF
TRBV7-6 | CASSLGTSLETQYF
TRBV7-2 | CASSLLHTEAFF
TRBV28 | CASSRNTNYGYTF
TRBV7-8 | CASSLAQVIGEKLFF
TRBV6-5 | CASSLPGQAPEQYF
TRBV30 | CAWSSSRQSSYNEQFF
TRBV4-3 | CASSRQENQPQHF
TRBV5-6 | CASSFGDRDQPQHF
TRBV4-1 | CASSLRRVDEQYF